The rows below give T cell receptor beta chains drawn from one sample of a study of blood T cell repertoires in COVID-19. Only in-frame clones appear in the TCRdb table, and some are missing; sequencing was by immunoSEQ multiplex PCR. The sample carries a few hundred thousand clones, roughly 91% recorded once. The material sequenced was peripheral blood. Source of these receptors: a man between 25 and 39 years old with acute or convalescent COVID-19. Each CDR3 is given with its conserved first and last residue. A D gene is named only where the DNA matches it firmly. Clone size is shown for a subset of rows, as once, few, many or a class of expanded clone.

j_gene: TRBJ2-1; d_gene: .; abundance: .; v_gene: TRBV5-1; CDR3nt: TGCGCCAGCAGACTCACGACAGGGACTAGCTCCTACAATGAGCAGTTCTTC; CDR3aa: CASRLTTGTSSYNEQFF
j_gene: TRBJ1-1; d_gene: .; abundance: .; v_gene: TRBV21-1; CDR3nt: TGTGCCAGCAGCAAATCGGACGGGAACCGTGAAGCTTTCTTT; CDR3aa: CASSKSDGNREAFF
j_gene: TRBJ1-5; d_gene: .; abundance: .; v_gene: TRBV6-5; CDR3nt: TGTGCCAGCAGACCTATCAGGGGAGGGGTTCAGCCCCAGCATTTT; CDR3aa: CASRPIRGGVQPQHF
j_gene: TRBJ2-7; d_gene: .; abundance: .; v_gene: TRBV28; CDR3nt: TGTGCCAGCGGCGCTAGGACAGCCCTGTCCTACGAGCAGTACTTC; CDR3aa: CASGARTALSYEQYF
j_gene: TRBJ1-2; d_gene: .; abundance: once; v_gene: TRBV29-1; CDR3nt: TGCAGCGTTGAAGATCCCGTCTATGGCTACACCTTC; CDR3aa: CSVEDPVYGYTF
j_gene: TRBJ2-7; d_gene: .; abundance: .; v_gene: TRBV5-1; CDR3nt: TGCGCCAGCAGCTTTCGGTCAGACTACTACGAGCAGTACTTC; CDR3aa: CASSFRSDYYEQYF
j_gene: TRBJ2-3; d_gene: TRBD1; abundance: .; v_gene: TRBV30; CDR3nt: TGTGCCTGGAGTGTCTCGACAGGGGCGTCAACAGATACGCAGTATTTT; CDR3aa: CAWSVSTGASTDTQYF
j_gene: TRBJ2-3; d_gene: .; abundance: .; v_gene: TRBV28; CDR3nt: TGTGCCAGCAGTTCGACTAGTATACCAGATACGCAGTATTTT; CDR3aa: CASSSTSIPDTQYF
j_gene: TRBJ1-1; d_gene: TRBD1; abundance: .; v_gene: TRBV4-2; CDR3nt: TGTGCCAGCACCCGACAGGGTTCAGCTCCCACTGAAGCTTTCTTT; CDR3aa: CASTRQGSAPTEAFF
j_gene: TRBJ1-5; d_gene: .; abundance: .; v_gene: TRBV19; CDR3nt: TGTGCCAGTAGTATAGCAGGGTACGGCAATCAGCCCCAGCATTTT; CDR3aa: CASSIAGYGNQPQHF
j_gene: TRBJ1-2; d_gene: TRBD1; abundance: .; v_gene: TRBV27; CDR3nt: TGTGCCAGCAGTTCGACAGGGAACTATGGCTACACCTTC; CDR3aa: CASSSTGNYGYTF
j_gene: TRBJ2-6; d_gene: .; abundance: .; v_gene: TRBV18; CDR3nt: TGTGCCAGCTCACTATTGACAGCCAACTCTGGGGCCAACGTCCTGACTTTC; CDR3aa: CASSLLTANSGANVLTF
j_gene: TRBJ1-1; d_gene: TRBD1; abundance: .; v_gene: TRBV7-9; CDR3nt: TGTGCCAGCAGCTTAGTCCCCCCTTTGGACAGGGGGCCGGGGACTGAAGCTTTCTTT; CDR3aa: CASSLVPPLDRGPGTEAFF
j_gene: TRBJ1-6; d_gene: .; abundance: .; v_gene: TRBV6-5; CDR3nt: TGTGCCAGCGAATTCAGTAATTCACCCCTCCACTTT; CDR3aa: CASEFSNSPLHF
j_gene: TRBJ1-1; d_gene: .; abundance: .; v_gene: TRBV3-1/TRBV3-2; CDR3nt: TGTGCCAGCAGCCAGGCGACAGCGAACACTGAAGCTTTCTTT; CDR3aa: CASSQATANTEAFF
j_gene: TRBJ2-1; d_gene: .; abundance: .; v_gene: TRBV12-5; CDR3nt: TGTGCTAGTGGTTTGGCCCGGGGACAATATTTCAATGAGCAGTTCTTC; CDR3aa: CASGLARGQYFNEQFF
j_gene: TRBJ1-1; d_gene: .; abundance: .; v_gene: TRBV6-6; CDR3nt: TGTGCCAGCAGTTACCCGGGTGAGGGCACTGAAGCTTTCTTT; CDR3aa: CASSYPGEGTEAFF
j_gene: TRBJ1-6; d_gene: .; abundance: .; v_gene: TRBV7-6; CDR3nt: TGTGCCAGCAGCGGGAGGGGAATCGGTAATTCACCCCTCCACTTT; CDR3aa: CASSGRGIGNSPLHF
j_gene: TRBJ1-4; d_gene: .; abundance: .; v_gene: TRBV23-1; CDR3nt: TGCGCCAGCAGTCTCCAGGGCCAGATTAATGAAAAACTGTTTTTT; CDR3aa: CASSLQGQINEKLFF
j_gene: TRBJ1-5; d_gene: .; abundance: .; v_gene: TRBV6-5; CDR3nt: TGTGCCAGCAGGTCACAGGGTGTTTCCAATCAGCCCCAGCATTTT; CDR3aa: CASRSQGVSNQPQHF
j_gene: TRBJ2-1; d_gene: TRBD1; abundance: once; v_gene: TRBV9; CDR3nt: TGTGCCAGCAGCGCCGGGACAGGCCTTTACAATGAGCAGTTCTTC; CDR3aa: CASSAGTGLYNEQFF
j_gene: TRBJ1-2; d_gene: .; abundance: .; v_gene: TRBV15; CDR3nt: TGTGCCACCAGCAGAGATGCGATTCAGGGTGATTATGGCTACACCTTC; CDR3aa: CATSRDAIQGDYGYTF
j_gene: TRBJ1-2; d_gene: TRBD1; abundance: .; v_gene: TRBV15; CDR3nt: TGTGCCACCAGCAGAGCCGGGACAGGTGATAACTATGGCTACACCTTC; CDR3aa: CATSRAGTGDNYGYTF
j_gene: TRBJ1-2; d_gene: .; abundance: .; v_gene: TRBV3-1/TRBV3-2; CDR3nt: TGTGCCAGCAGCCAGGAGTGGGGCTACACCTTC; CDR3aa: CASSQEWGYTF
j_gene: TRBJ1-1; d_gene: .; abundance: .; v_gene: TRBV28; CDR3nt: TGTGCCAGCAGTTTCACCAGGGTCGCTGAAGCTTTCTTT; CDR3aa: CASSFTRVAEAFF
j_gene: TRBJ2-3; d_gene: .; abundance: .; v_gene: TRBV7-3; CDR3nt: TGTGCCAGCAGGTCAGCGGTTAGCACAGATACGCAGTATTTT; CDR3aa: CASRSAVSTDTQYF
j_gene: TRBJ2-5; d_gene: .; abundance: .; v_gene: TRBV9; CDR3nt: TGTGCCAGCAGCGTAGAACCTACCCAAGAGACCCAGTACTTC; CDR3aa: CASSVEPTQETQYF
j_gene: TRBJ1-4; d_gene: TRBD1; abundance: .; v_gene: TRBV7-2; CDR3nt: TGTGCCAGCAGCTTTAGACAGGGGAGGGAAAAACTGTTTTTT; CDR3aa: CASSFRQGREKLFF
j_gene: TRBJ1-1; d_gene: .; abundance: .; v_gene: TRBV19; CDR3nt: TGTGCCAGTAGTAAGTCCCGGGGCACTGAAGCTTTCTTT; CDR3aa: CASSKSRGTEAFF
j_gene: TRBJ1-6; d_gene: .; abundance: .; v_gene: TRBV9; CDR3nt: TGTGCCAGCAGCGTAGTAGGAGGGAGGTCACCCCTCCACTTT; CDR3aa: CASSVVGGRSPLHF
j_gene: TRBJ1-1; d_gene: .; abundance: .; v_gene: TRBV6-5; CDR3nt: TGTGCCAGCAGTTACTCTTCTGGGGCAGGAGCTTTCTTT; CDR3aa: CASSYSSGAGAFF
j_gene: TRBJ1-2; d_gene: .; abundance: .; v_gene: TRBV28; CDR3nt: TGTGGCATAGCCAGGGAGGGCTATGGCTACACCTTC; CDR3aa: CGIAREGYGYTF
j_gene: TRBJ1-4; d_gene: .; abundance: .; v_gene: TRBV7-9; CDR3nt: TGTGCCAGCAGCTTATTAGCAACTAATGAAAAACTGTTTTTT; CDR3aa: CASSLLATNEKLFF
j_gene: TRBJ2-7; d_gene: TRBD1; abundance: .; v_gene: TRBV2; CDR3nt: TGTGCCAGCAGTGAACCTATGGACAGGGGGTTAGCCTACGAGCAGTACTTC; CDR3aa: CASSEPMDRGLAYEQYF
j_gene: TRBJ2-7; d_gene: TRBD2; abundance: few; v_gene: TRBV15; CDR3nt: TGTGCCACAAGAAGGACCCGGGAGGCCAACGAGCAGTACTTC; CDR3aa: CATRRTREANEQYF
j_gene: TRBJ1-2; d_gene: .; abundance: .; v_gene: TRBV28; CDR3nt: TGTGCCAGCAGTTCCGGAGGTCAGTATGGCTACACCTTC; CDR3aa: CASSSGGQYGYTF
j_gene: TRBJ1-5; d_gene: TRBD1; abundance: .; v_gene: TRBV5-1; CDR3nt: TGCGCCAGCAGCTTGACAGGGGGTACTGATCAGCCCCAGCATTTT; CDR3aa: CASSLTGGTDQPQHF
j_gene: TRBJ2-1; d_gene: .; abundance: .; v_gene: TRBV7-9; CDR3nt: TGTGCCAGCAGCCTGGACAGCGTAGATGAGCAGTTCTTC; CDR3aa: CASSLDSVDEQFF
j_gene: TRBJ2-3; d_gene: TRBD2; abundance: .; v_gene: TRBV28; CDR3nt: TGTGCCAGCAGTCCCCTATTGGGGAGGGTGAGAGATACGCAGTATTTT; CDR3aa: CASSPLLGRVRDTQYF
j_gene: TRBJ1-6; d_gene: .; abundance: .; v_gene: TRBV2; CDR3nt: TGTGCCAGCAGTGAACAAACACCCCTCCACTTT; CDR3aa: CASSEQTPLHF
j_gene: TRBJ2-7; d_gene: TRBD1; abundance: .; v_gene: TRBV28; CDR3nt: TGTGCCAGCAGTTTAGCAGGGGGCTCAGGCTACGAGCAGTACTTC; CDR3aa: CASSLAGGSGYEQYF
j_gene: TRBJ2-1; d_gene: TRBD2; abundance: .; v_gene: TRBV5-4; CDR3nt: TGTGCCAGCAGGGGCGGGAGAAACGGAGAGCAGTTCTTC; CDR3aa: CASRGGRNGEQFF
j_gene: TRBJ1-3; d_gene: .; abundance: .; v_gene: TRBV13; CDR3nt: TGTGCCAGCAGTCGCGGCAGGGGTTCTGGAAACACCATATATTTT; CDR3aa: CASSRGRGSGNTIYF
j_gene: TRBJ2-1; d_gene: TRBD2; abundance: .; v_gene: TRBV6-6; CDR3nt: TGTGCCGCCCAAAAGACTAGCGGCTACAATGAGCAGTTCTTC; CDR3aa: CAAQKTSGYNEQFF
j_gene: TRBJ2-1; d_gene: TRBD2; abundance: .; v_gene: TRBV7-8; CDR3nt: TGTGCCAGCAGCTTACGGACTAGCGGGAGTGTTTCGACTTCCTACAATGAGCAGTTCTTC; CDR3aa: CASSLRTSGSVSTSYNEQFF
j_gene: TRBJ1-2; d_gene: TRBD1; abundance: .; v_gene: TRBV7-2; CDR3nt: TGTGCCAGCAGCCCACCGGGACAGAGCTATGGCTACACCTTC; CDR3aa: CASSPPGQSYGYTF
j_gene: TRBJ1-3; d_gene: .; abundance: .; v_gene: TRBV6-5; CDR3nt: TGTGCCAGCAGTTACAGGGGGACTGGAAACACCATATATTTT; CDR3aa: CASSYRGTGNTIYF
j_gene: TRBJ1-3; d_gene: .; abundance: .; v_gene: TRBV6-5; CDR3nt: TGTGCCAGCAGTTGGGGGGGGTCGGGAAACACCATATATTTT; CDR3aa: CASSWGGSGNTIYF
j_gene: TRBJ1-6; d_gene: TRBD1; abundance: .; v_gene: TRBV28; CDR3nt: TGTGCCAGCAGTTTAGCACAGGGGGCAATTAATTCACCCCTCCACTTT; CDR3aa: CASSLAQGAINSPLHF
j_gene: TRBJ2-1; d_gene: TRBD2; abundance: .; v_gene: TRBV2; CDR3nt: TGTGCCAGCAGTGAGCGGACTAGCGGGGGGGATGAGCAGTTCTTC; CDR3aa: CASSERTSGGDEQFF
j_gene: TRBJ1-2; d_gene: TRBD1; abundance: .; v_gene: TRBV7-6; CDR3nt: TGTGCCAGCAGCAAGACAGGGTATGGCTACACCTTC; CDR3aa: CASSKTGYGYTF
j_gene: TRBJ2-1; d_gene: .; abundance: .; v_gene: TRBV7-9; CDR3nt: TGTGCCAGCAGCTCGGATCATAGCGATGAGCAGTTCTTC; CDR3aa: CASSSDHSDEQFF
j_gene: TRBJ1-4; d_gene: .; abundance: few; v_gene: TRBV19; CDR3nt: TGTGCCAGTAGTACTCGGCGGAATGAAAAACTGTTTTTT; CDR3aa: CASSTRRNEKLFF
j_gene: TRBJ2-1; d_gene: .; abundance: few; v_gene: TRBV5-4; CDR3nt: TGTGCCAGCAGCTTGGGTAGTGAGCAGTTCTTC; CDR3aa: CASSLGSEQFF
j_gene: TRBJ1-2; d_gene: .; abundance: once; v_gene: TRBV9; CDR3nt: TGTGCCAGCAGCCGGGAGAACTATGGCTACACCTTC; CDR3aa: CASSRENYGYTF
j_gene: TRBJ1-2; d_gene: .; abundance: .; v_gene: TRBV7-5; CDR3nt: TGTGCCTCACTCAGGGTAGGCTACACCTTC; CDR3aa: CASLRVGYTF
j_gene: TRBJ1-4; d_gene: .; abundance: once; v_gene: TRBV28; CDR3nt: TGTGCCAGCAGATCGCCATCCGGACAGTATAAAGAAAAACTGTTTTTT; CDR3aa: CASRSPSGQYKEKLFF